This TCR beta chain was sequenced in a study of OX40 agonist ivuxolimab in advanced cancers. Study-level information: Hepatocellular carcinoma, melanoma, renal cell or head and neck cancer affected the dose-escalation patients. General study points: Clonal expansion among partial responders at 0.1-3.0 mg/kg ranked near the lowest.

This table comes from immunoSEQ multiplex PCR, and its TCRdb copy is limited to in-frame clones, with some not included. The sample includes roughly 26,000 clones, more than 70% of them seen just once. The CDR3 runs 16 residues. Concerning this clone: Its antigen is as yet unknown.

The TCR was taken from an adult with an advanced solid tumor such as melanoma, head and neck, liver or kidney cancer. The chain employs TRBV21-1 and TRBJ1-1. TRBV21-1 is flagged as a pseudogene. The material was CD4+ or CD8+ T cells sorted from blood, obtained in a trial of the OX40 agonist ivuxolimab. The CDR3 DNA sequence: TGTGCCAGCAGCAAAGCCTTTGAGGGATTAGGCACTGAAGCTTTCTTT. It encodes CASSKAFEGLGTEAFF.